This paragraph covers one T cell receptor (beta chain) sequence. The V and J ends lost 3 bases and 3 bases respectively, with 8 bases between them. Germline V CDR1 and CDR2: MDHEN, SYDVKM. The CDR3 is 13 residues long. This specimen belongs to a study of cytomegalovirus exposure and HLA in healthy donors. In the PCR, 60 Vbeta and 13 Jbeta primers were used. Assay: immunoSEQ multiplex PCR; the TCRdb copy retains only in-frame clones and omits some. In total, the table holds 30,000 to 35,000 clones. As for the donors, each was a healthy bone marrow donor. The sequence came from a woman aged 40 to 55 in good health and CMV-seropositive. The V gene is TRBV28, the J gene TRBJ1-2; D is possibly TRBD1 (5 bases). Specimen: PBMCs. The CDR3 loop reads CASSLTAHYGYTF. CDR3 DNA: TGTGCCAGCAGTTTGACAGCGCACTATGGCTACACCTTC.